This T cell receptor (beta chain) originates from a study of T cell responses to AZD1222 COVID-19 vaccine. Assay used: immunoSEQ multiplex PCR; TCRdb lists only in-frame clones, some missing. The data hold about 150,000 clones, with 80% to 95% observed a single time. This clone has a count of ten or more. As yet, its antigen is unknown. Study-wide findings and caveats: Donors in the cohort were predominantly white British and more often female, and clonal diversity was possibly underestimated. Repertoires in all cases were sampled only once the peak T cell response had passed. Spike-specific TCR repertoires showed rising breadth and depth after two AZD1222 doses.

This TCR came from an adult who received the AZD1222 COVID-19 vaccine. The sequenced sample was peripheral blood, obtained 28 days after the second AZD1222 dose.

CDR3 protein: CAWSVWAGTVDSYEQYF. The DNA of the CDR3 is TGTGCCTGGAGTGTATGGGCCGGGACGGTGGATTCCTACGAGCAGTACTTC. The chain carries TRBV30 and TRBJ2-7, with D possibly called TRBD1 or TRBD2 (5 bases each). With 0 bases removed from V and 1 base from J, the gap between germline ends came to 19 bases. The germline gives CDR1 GTSNPN, CDR2 SVGIG (reference sequence). The CDR3 sequence is 17 residues long.